Following are 10 T cell receptor beta chains from one sample sequenced in a study of T-cell memory formation after mild COVID-19. MiXCR, run by TCRdb on the 5' RACE reads, gives a single entry per CDR3 protein. The sample yields roughly 150,000 distinct CDR3 sequences, around 15% seen once. Sequencing input: PBMCs or a T cell subset sorted from them (not recorded which). These receptors all stem from an adult woman who had mild COVID-19 (a few samples of this study predate the infection). Cell type and time point are not known.

This clonotype was detected only a few times. The V call is TRBV11-2, the J call TRBJ2-4; D may be TRBD2 (7 bases). The CDR3 consists of 13 residues. Germline CDR1 SGHAT, CDR2 FQNNGV. Trimming removed 7 bases at V and 6 bases at J, with 13 bases between. CDR3 sequence (DNA): TGTGCCAGCACCCCGGGGGGCGGAAACATTCAGTACTTC. Residues: CASTPGGGNIQYF.

This clonotype has a count of ten or more. V and J are TRBV27 and TRBJ1-2; D not certain. V lost 8 bases, J lost 4 bases, and 14 bases lay in between. Germline CDR1 reads MNHEY; CDR2 reads SMNVEV (reference sequence). This CDR3 is 13 amino acids long. This chain's CDR3 is CASGFGPSYGYTF. The CDR3 DNA reads as TGTGCCAGCGGATTTGGACCGTCCTATGGCTACACCTTC.

The chain links TRBV5-5 to TRBJ2-5, with D possibly being TRBD2 (6 bases). With 2 bases removed from V and 1 base from J, the gap between germline ends came to 9 bases. Germline values: CDR1 SGHKS, CDR2 YYEKEE (reference sequence). The CDR3 runs to 14 residues. CDR3 coding DNA: TGTGCCAGCAGCTTACCGGGACTCCAAGAGACCCAGTACTTC. This gives the protein CASSLPGLQETQYF.

The chain is built from TRBV4-1 and TRBJ2-2; 8 nucleotides agree with TRBD1. This CDR3 has 17 amino acids. V shed 4 bases and J 3 bases; nucleotides not matched to a gene: 10. CDR1 and CDR2 (germline): MGHRA, YSYEKL. CDR3 residues: CASSPADRVRDTGELFF. The CDR3 region has the DNA TGCGCCAGCAGCCCAGCGGACAGGGTAAGGGACACCGGGGAGCTGTTTTTT.

The rearrangement joins TRBV5-5 to TRBJ1-5; D is perhaps TRBD1 (6 bases). CDR3 length equals 12 residues. Germline loops: CDR1 SGHKS, CDR2 YYEKEE (reference sequence). Trimming removed 5 bases from V and 9 bases from J, with 12 bases in between. The CDR3 bases are TGTGCCAGCAGTACAGGGTTAGGGCCCCAGCATTTT. Translated, it gives CASSTGLGPQHF. The whole variable domain, remainder taken from reference TRBV5-5 and TRBJ1-5, is DAGVTQSPTHLIKTRGQQVTLRCSPISGHKSVSWYQQVLGQGPQFIFQYYEKEERGRGNFPDRFSARQFPNYSSELNVNALLLGDSALYLCASSTGLGPQHFGDGTRLSIL.

This clonotype was seen only a few times. The chain links TRBV7-3 to TRBJ2-3, with a weak D call TRBD1 (6 bases). The germline gives CDR1 SGHTA, CDR2 FQGTGA. There are 15 residues in the CDR3. The V and J ends lost 1 base and 4 bases respectively, with 12 bases between them. The CDR3 DNA follows: TGTGCCAGCAGCTTAAAGCCCGGACAGCCAGATACGCAGTATTTT. It yields the protein CASSLKPGQPDTQYF.

V is TRBV7-2 and J is TRBJ2-1; 8 nucleotides line up with TRBD2. Per germline, CDR1 SGHTA and CDR2 FQGNSA. Trimming removed 6 bases from V and 12 bases from J; junction bases left unmatched: 19. The CDR3 has 16 amino acids. CDR3 DNA: TGTGCCAGCAGGCACGCTACTAGCGGTTCCTGGGAGGGGCAGTTCTTC. Translated, it gives CASRHATSGSWEGQFF.

The table lists this clonotype with a few counts. V and J are TRBV4-1 and TRBJ2-3; D unresolved. Trimming took 5 bases from V and 0 from J, leaving 12 bases between them. CDR1 is MGHRA, CDR2 YSYEKL, per germline. CDR3 length: 15 amino acids. The DNA of the CDR3 is TGCGCCAGCAGCAACAAGGGCACTAGCACAGATACGCAGTATTTT. It specifies CASSNKGTSTDTQYF.

Only a few counts were recorded for this clonotype. The V and J genes are TRBV14 and TRBJ2-1; 12 bases agree with TRBD2. J was trimmed by 4 bases and V by 5 bases; bases with no gene match: 12. The CDR3 spans 18 residues. Germline V lookup: CDR1 SGHDN, CDR2 FVKESK. In nucleotides, the CDR3 is TGTGCCAGCAGCAGTCAACGAGGGACTAGCGGGCTTTACAATGAGCAGTTCTTC. This sequence encodes CASSSQRGTSGLYNEQFF.

This clonotype was found a few times. The chain links TRBV19 to TRBJ1-6; tentatively, D is TRBD1 (5 bases). The CDR3 extends over 15 amino acids. With 2 bases removed from V and 7 bases from J, the gap between germline ends came to 12 bases. Germline assignment: CDR1 LNHDA and CDR2 SQIVND (reference sequence). The CDR3 DNA reads TGTGCCAGTAGTATATCAGGCAGGGAGAATTCACCCCTCCACTTT. This sequence encodes CASSISGRENSPLHF.